This T cell receptor beta chain was sequenced in a study of CD8+CD57+ T cells in acquired aplastic anemia. Study summary: Isolated CD4+ and CD8+ cells, once sorted, yielded DNA averaging around 2.9 ug.

This clonotype was detected ten times or more. Antigen unknown. The template for TCR beta VDJ and CDR3 sequence profiling was genomic DNA. TCRdb re-called the reads with MiXCR, one entry per CDR3 protein. In the table there are approximately 180,000 distinct CDR3 sequences, around 60% of which are singletons. Study-level points and caveats: The number of CD8+ CDR3 sequences shared by patients and controls was roughly 31.

Those patients picked for sequencing had displayed CD8+CD57+ cell expansion on flow cytometry. Blood came from patients not yet given any therapy. CDR3 size: 15 residues. Germline V gene lookup returns CDR1 SEHNR and CDR2 FQNEAQ (reference sequence). The J segment lost 8 bases and the V segment lost 1 base, leaving 7 bases of the junction unmatched. The origin of this receptor is a human donor with aplastic anemia. The sequenced sample was sorted CD4+, CD8+, or CD8+CD57+ T cells (not recorded which) from PBMCs. The chain uses TRBV7-9 and TRBJ2-1; TRBD2 matches 8 bases. CDR3 bases: TGTGCCAGCAGCTTAGATCGGGGGGGTCCGGATGAGCAGTTCTTC. Translating it yields CASSLDRGGPDEQFF.